This paragraph covers one TCR beta chain sequence. The data were taken from a study of radiation and T cells in renal cell carcinoma. As for the study in general: Nephrectomy followed 15 Gy stereotactic body radiation by 4 weeks.

Profiling relied on immunoSEQ multiplex PCR, and the TCRdb table lists in-frame clones only, not all of them. The sample consists of around 140,000 clones, less than 90% of them appearing once. V lost 6 bases, J lost 3 bases, and 7 bases lay in between. Germline V gene lookup returns CDR1 SGHTA and CDR2 FQGNSA. The CDR3 runs to 12 residues. The time point is: baseline pretreatment blood. Stated treatment: 15 Gy SBRT to primary tumor, nephrectomy 4 weeks later. Radiation-treated patients gave blood at baseline, week 2 and week 4. The sample in question was blood, obtained from a patient whose treatment included radiotherapy and nephrectomy. This receptor was taken from a woman aged 45-65 years with renal cell carcinoma. The chain is built from TRBV7-2 and TRBJ2-3, with D maybe TRBD1 (6 bases). The CDR3 is CASRGGTDTQYF. CDR3 DNA: TGTGCCAGCAGAGGGGGAACAGATACGCAGTATTTT.